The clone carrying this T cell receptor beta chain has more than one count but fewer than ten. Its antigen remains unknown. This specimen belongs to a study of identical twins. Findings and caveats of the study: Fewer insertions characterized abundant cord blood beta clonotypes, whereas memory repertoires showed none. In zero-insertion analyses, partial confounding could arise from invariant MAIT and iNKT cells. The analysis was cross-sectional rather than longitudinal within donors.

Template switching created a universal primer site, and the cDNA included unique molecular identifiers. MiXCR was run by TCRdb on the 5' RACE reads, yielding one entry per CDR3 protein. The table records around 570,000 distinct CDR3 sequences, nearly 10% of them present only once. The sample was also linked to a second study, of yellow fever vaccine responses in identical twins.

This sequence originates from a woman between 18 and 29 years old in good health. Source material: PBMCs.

The DNA of the CDR3 is TGCAGTGCTAGAAGTTGGCGGGGGGGCCAAGATACGCAGTATTTT. It encodes CSARSWRGGQDTQYF. The chain combines TRBV20-1 with TRBJ2-3, with 9 bases that match TRBD2. The CDR3 totals 15 residues. Germline assignment: CDR1 DFQATT and CDR2 SNEGSKA (reference sequence). V dropped 2 bases and J dropped 5; count of bases not matched to a gene: 8.